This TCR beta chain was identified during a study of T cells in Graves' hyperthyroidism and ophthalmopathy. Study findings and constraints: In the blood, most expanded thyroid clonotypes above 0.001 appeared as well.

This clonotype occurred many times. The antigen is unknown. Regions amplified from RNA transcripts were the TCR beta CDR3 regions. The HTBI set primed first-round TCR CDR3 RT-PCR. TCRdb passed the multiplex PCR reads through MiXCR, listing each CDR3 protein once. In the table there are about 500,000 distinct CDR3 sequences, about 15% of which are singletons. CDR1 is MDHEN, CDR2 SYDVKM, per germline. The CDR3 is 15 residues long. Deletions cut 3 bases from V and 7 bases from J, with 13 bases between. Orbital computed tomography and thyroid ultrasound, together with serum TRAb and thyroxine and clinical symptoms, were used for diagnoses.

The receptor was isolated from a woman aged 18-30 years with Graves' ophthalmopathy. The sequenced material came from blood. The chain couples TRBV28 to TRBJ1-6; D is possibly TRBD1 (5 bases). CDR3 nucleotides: TGTGCCAGCAGTTTGTTTCCGGGACTAAATTCACCCCTCCACTTT. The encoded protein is CASSLFPGLNSPLHF.